The T cell receptor (beta chain) described here comes from a study of technical replicates of blood from a few donors. CDR1 and CDR2 from the germline V gene are MGHRA and YSYEKL. The CDR3 runs to 16 residues. With 0 bases removed from V and 2 bases from J, the gap between germline ends came to 13 bases. Produced via immunoSEQ multiplex PCR; TCRdb's table is partial and in-frame only. The sample carries about 68,000 clones, approximately 97% recorded once. The chain is built from TRBV4-1 and TRBJ2-5; D may be TRBD2 (5 bases). Sample: T cells isolated from PBMCs. The clonotype originates from a human donor in good health. The CDR3 spells CASSQDRRSGQETQYF. CDR3 sequence (DNA): TGCGCCAGCAGCCAAGATCGGAGGAGCGGTCAAGAGACCCAGTACTTC.